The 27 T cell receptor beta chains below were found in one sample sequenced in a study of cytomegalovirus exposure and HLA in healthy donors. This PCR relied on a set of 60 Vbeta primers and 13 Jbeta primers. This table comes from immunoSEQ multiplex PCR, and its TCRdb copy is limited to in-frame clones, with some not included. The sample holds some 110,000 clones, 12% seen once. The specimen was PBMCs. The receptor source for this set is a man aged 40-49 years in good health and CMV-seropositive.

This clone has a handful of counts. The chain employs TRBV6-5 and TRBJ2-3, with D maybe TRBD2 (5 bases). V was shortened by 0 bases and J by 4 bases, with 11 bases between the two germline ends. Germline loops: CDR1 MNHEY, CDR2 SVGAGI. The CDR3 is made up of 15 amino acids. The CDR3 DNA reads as TGTGCCAGCAGTTACTCAATTAGCGTGGCAGATACGCAGTATTTT. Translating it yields CASSYSISVADTQYF.

This CDR3 is CASSPREYQETQYF. Written as DNA, the CDR3 is TGTGCCAGTAGTCCAAGGGAGTACCAAGAGACCCAGTACTTC. The chain recombines TRBV19 with TRBJ2-5; maybe TRBD2 (5 bases). The CDR3 sequence is 14 residues long. V was cut by 5 bases and J by 0 bases, with 10 bases left in between. CDR1 and CDR2 from the germline V gene are LNHDA and SQIVND (reference sequence).

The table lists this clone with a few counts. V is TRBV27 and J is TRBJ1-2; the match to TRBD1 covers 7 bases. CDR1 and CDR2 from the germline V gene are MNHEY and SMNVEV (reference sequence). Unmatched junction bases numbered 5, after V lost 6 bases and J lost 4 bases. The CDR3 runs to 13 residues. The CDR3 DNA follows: TGTGCCAGCAGCCCTGGGACAGTCTATGGCTACACCTTC. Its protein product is CASSPGTVYGYTF.

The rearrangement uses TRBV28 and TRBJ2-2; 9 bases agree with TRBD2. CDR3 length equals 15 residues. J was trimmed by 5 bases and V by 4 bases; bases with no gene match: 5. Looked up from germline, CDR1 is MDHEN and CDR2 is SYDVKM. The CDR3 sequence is CASSSAGGGTGELFF. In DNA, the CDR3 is TGTGCCAGCAGTTCAGCGGGAGGAGGTACCGGGGAGCTGTTTTTT.

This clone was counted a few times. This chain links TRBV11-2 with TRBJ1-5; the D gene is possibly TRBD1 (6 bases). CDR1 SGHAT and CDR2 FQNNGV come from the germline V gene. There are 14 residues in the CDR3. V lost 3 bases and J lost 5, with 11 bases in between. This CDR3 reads CASSFGGAHQPQHF. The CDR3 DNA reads TGTGCCAGCAGCTTTGGGGGGGCCCATCAGCCCCAGCATTTT.

This CDR3 reads CASRGGSLRANVLTF. The CDR3 bases are TGTGCCAGCAGGGGGGGTTCTCTTCGGGCCAACGTCCTGACTTTC. J is TRBJ2-6 and V is TRBV28; tentatively, D is TRBD2 (6 bases). Germline CDR1 and CDR2: MDHEN and SYDVKM. This CDR3 contains 15 residues. V was shortened by 6 bases and J by 5 bases, with 14 bases between the two germline ends.

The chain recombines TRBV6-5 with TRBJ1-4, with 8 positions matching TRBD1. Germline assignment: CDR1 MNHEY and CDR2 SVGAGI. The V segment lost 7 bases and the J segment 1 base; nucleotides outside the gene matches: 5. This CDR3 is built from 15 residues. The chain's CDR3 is CASTNTGGTNEKLFF. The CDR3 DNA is TGTGCCAGCACCAACACAGGGGGAACTAATGAAAAACTGTTTTTT.

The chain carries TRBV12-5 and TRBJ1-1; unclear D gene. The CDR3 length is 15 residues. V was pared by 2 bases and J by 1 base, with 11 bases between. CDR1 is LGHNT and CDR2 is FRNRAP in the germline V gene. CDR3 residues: CASGLIVAGNTEAFF. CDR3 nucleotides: TGTGCTAGTGGTTTGATAGTGGCAGGGAACACTGAAGCTTTCTTT.

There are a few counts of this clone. In DNA, the CDR3 is TGCAGCGTACTAGGCTGGGGCACAGATACGCAGTATTTT. This gives the protein CSVLGWGTDTQYF. The chain uses TRBV29-1 and TRBJ2-3; a weak D match, TRBD2 (5 bases). V was pared by 6 bases and J by 1 base, with 11 bases between. Germline CDR1 SQVTM, CDR2 ANQGSEA. This CDR3 has 13 residues.

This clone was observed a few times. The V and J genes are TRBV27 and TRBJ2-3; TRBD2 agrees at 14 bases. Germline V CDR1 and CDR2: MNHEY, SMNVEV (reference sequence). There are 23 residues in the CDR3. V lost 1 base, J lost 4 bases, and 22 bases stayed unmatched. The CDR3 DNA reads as TGTGCCAGCAGTTTATACGTCTTCCTGACTAGCGGGAGGGATGGAGGTCGTCCAGATACGCAGTATTTT. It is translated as CASSLYVFLTSGRDGGRPDTQYF.

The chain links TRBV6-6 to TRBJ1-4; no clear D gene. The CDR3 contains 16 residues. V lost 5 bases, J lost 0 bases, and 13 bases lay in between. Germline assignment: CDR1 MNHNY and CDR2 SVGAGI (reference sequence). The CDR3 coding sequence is TGTGCCAGCAGTCCCCGACGGGATGCAACTAATGAAAAACTGTTTTTT. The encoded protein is CASSPRRDATNEKLFF.

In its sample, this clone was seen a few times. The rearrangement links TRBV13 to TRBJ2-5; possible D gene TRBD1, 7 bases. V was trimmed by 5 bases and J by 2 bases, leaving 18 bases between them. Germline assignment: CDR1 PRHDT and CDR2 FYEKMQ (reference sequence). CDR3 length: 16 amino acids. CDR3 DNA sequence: TGTGCCAGCAGCCGCCAGGGGTCAGGGGGGCAAGAGACCCAGTACTTC. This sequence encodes CASSRQGSGGQETQYF. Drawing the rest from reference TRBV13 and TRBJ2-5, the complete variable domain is AAGVIQSPRHLIKEKRETATLKCYPIPRHDTVYWYQQGPGQDPQFLISFYEKMQSDKGSIPDRFSAQQFSDYHSELNMSSLELGDSALYFCASSRQGSGGQETQYFGPGTRLLVL.

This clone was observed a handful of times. The CDR3 bases are TGTGCCAGCAGCTTAGGGACAGGGTATAGCGAGCAGTACTTC. Translating gives CASSLGTGYSEQYF. The V gene is TRBV7-8, the J gene TRBJ2-7; 8 nucleotides line up with TRBD1. CDR1 and CDR2 from the germline V gene are SGHVS and FQNEAQ. V trimming: 1 base; J trimming: 6 bases; junction bases outside the gene matches: 5. The CDR3 is 14 residues long.

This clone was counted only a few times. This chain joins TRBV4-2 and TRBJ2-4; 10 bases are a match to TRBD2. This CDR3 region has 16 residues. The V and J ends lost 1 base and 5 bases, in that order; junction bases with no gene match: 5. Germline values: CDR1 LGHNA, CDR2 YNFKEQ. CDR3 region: CASSQVTSGYQNIQYF. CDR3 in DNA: TGTGCCAGCAGCCAAGTGACTAGCGGGTACCAAAACATTCAGTACTTC.

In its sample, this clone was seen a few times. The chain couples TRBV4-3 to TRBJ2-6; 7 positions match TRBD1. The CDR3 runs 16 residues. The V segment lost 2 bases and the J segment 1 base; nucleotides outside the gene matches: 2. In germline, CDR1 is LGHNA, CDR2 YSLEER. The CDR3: CASSQNRGSGANVLTF. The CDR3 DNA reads TGCGCCAGCAGCCAAAACAGGGGTTCTGGGGCCAACGTCCTGACTTTC.

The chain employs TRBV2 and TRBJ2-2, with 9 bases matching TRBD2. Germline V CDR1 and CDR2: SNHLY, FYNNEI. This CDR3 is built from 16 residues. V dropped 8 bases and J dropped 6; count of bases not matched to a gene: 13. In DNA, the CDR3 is TGTGCCAGCGGAAGAATAGCGGGAGTAGGGTCCGGGGAGCTGTTTTTT. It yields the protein CASGRIAGVGSGELFF.

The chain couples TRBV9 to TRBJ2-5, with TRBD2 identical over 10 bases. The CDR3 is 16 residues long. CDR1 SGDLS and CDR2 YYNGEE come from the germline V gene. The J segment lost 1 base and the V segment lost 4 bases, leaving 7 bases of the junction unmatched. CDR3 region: CASSSRTSGTQETQYF. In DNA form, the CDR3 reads TGTGCCAGCAGCTCCCGGACTAGCGGTACCCAAGAGACCCAGTACTTC.

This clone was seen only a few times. The CDR3 coding sequence is TGTGCCTGGAGTCCACGACAGGGTGGCAAACTGTTTTTT. As protein: CAWSPRQGGKLFF. The rearrangement uses TRBV30 and TRBJ1-4; 7 positions agree with TRBD1. There are 13 residues in the CDR3. After removal of 2 bases from V and 11 bases from J, the junction contained 8 bases not matched to a gene. Per the germline V gene, CDR1 is GTSNPN and CDR2 is SVGIG (reference sequence).

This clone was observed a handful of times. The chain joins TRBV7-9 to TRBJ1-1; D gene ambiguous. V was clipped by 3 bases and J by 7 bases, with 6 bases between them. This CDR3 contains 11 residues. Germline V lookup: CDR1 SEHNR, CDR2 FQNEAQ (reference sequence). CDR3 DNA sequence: TGTGCCAGCAGCTTCTCCAGTGAAGCTTTCTTT. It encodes CASSFSSEAFF.

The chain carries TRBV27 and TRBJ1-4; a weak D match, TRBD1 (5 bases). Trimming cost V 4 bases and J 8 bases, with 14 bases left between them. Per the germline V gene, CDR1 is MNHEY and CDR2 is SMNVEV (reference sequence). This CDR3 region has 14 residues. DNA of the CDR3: TGTGCCAGCAGTTCCACAGGTGCTTGGGAAAAACTGTTTTTT. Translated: CASSSTGAWEKLFF.

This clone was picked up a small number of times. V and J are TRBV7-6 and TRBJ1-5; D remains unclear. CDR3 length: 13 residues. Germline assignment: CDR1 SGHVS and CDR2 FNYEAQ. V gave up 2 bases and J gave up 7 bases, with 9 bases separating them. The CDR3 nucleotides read TGTGCCAGCAGCTTAAATAACTACCAGCCCCAGCATTTT. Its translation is CASSLNNYQPQHF.

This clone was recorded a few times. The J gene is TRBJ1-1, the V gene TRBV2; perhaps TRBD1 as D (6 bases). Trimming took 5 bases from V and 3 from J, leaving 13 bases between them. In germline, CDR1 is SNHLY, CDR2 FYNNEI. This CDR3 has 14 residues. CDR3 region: CASSLRGTYTEAFF. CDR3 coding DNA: TGTGCCAGCAGTCTCAGGGGAACTTACACTGAAGCTTTCTTT.

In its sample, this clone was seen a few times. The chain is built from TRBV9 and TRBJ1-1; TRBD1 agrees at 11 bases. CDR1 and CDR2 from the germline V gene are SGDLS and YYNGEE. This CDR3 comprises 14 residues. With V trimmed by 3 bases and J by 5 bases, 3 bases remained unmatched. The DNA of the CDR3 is TGTGCCAGCAGCGCCGGGGACAGGGGGACTGAAGCTTTCTTT. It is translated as CASSAGDRGTEAFF.

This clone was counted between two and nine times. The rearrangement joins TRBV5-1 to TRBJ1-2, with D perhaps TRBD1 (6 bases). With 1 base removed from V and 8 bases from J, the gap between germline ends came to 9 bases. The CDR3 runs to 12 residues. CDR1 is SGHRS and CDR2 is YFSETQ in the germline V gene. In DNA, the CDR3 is TGCGCCAGCAGCTTGTTGGGACACGGCTACACCTTC. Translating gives CASSLLGHGYTF.

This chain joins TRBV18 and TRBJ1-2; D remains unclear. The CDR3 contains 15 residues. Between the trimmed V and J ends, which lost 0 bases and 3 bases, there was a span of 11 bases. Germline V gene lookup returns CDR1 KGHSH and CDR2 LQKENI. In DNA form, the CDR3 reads TGTGCCAGCTCACCACCGACTCGGTCGGACTATGGCTACACCTTC. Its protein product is CASSPPTRSDYGYTF.

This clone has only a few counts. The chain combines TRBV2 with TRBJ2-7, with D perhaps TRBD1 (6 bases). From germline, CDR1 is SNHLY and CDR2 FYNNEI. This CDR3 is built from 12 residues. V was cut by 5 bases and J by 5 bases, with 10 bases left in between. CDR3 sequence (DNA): TGTGCCAGCAGTTTACAGGGAAACGAGCAGTACTTC. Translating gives CASSLQGNEQYF.

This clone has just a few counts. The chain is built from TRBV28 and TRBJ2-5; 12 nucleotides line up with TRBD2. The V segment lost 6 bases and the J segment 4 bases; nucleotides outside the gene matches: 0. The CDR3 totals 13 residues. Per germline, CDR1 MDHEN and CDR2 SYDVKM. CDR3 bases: TGTGCCAGCAGGACTAGCGGGAGAGAGACCCAGTACTTC. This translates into CASRTSGRETQYF.